The clone carrying this T cell receptor beta chain was detected ten times or more. Its antigen remains unknown. Amplification of the TCR beta CDR3 regions used RNA transcripts (as template). The authors performed first-round RT-PCR with HTBI primers and then a second-round multiplex PCR. TCRdb itself ran the multiplex PCR reads through MiXCR, one entry per CDR3 protein. Of roughly 410,000 distinct CDR3 sequences listed, less than 20% are singletons. Trimming removed 2 bases from V and 2 bases from J, with 12 bases in between. Per the germline V gene, CDR1 is MDHEN and CDR2 is SYDVKM. This CDR3 spans 15 amino acids. This specimen belongs to a study of Graves' ophthalmopathy and Graves' hyperthyroidism. Regarding the study as a whole: Between ophthalmopathy and stable hyperthyroidism, a 13-signature model drew a separation with approximately 90% sensitivity and around 80% specificity. The model achieved about 64% sensitivity and roughly 72% specificity for ophthalmopathy progression. In blood appeared most of the expanded thyroid clonotypes whose frequency exceeded 0.001.

The receptor comes from a woman aged 18-29 years with stable Graves' hyperthyroidism. Sample: peripheral blood. The chain uses TRBV28 and TRBJ1-1, with D possibly being TRBD1 (5 bases). CDR3 region: CASSLSFTGNTEAFF. In DNA, the CDR3 is TGTGCCAGCAGTTTAAGTTTCACAGGAAACACTGAAGCTTTCTTT.